These 18 T cell receptor beta chains share one sample of origin, sequenced in a study of cytomegalovirus exposure and HLA in healthy donors. PCR employed 60 Vbeta and 13 Jbeta primers. The assay was immunoSEQ multiplex PCR, and TCRdb's table has in-frame clones only and misses some. The table lists around 180,000 clones, 77% of them singletons. The sample comprised PBMCs. These receptor sequences come from a woman in her 30s in good health and CMV-seropositive.

The V call is TRBV19, the J call TRBJ2-3, with D unresolved. Looked up from germline, CDR1 is LNHDA and CDR2 is SQIVND (reference sequence). CDR3 length equals 11 residues. The V end was cut by 6 bases, the J end by 3 bases, with 4 bases between. CDR3 nucleotide sequence: TGTGCCAGTAGCTTAACAGATACGCAGTATTTT. It encodes CASSLTDTQYF.

This clone has just a few counts. V usage is TRBV19 and J usage is TRBJ2-1; unclear D gene. The CDR3 length is 13 residues. The V and J ends lost 3 bases and 5 bases respectively, with 8 bases between them. Germline V gene sequence: CDR1 LNHDA, CDR2 SQIVND (reference sequence). The CDR3 is CASSIASNNEQFF. CDR3 sequence (DNA): TGTGCCAGTAGTATCGCTAGTAACAATGAGCAGTTCTTC.

This rearrangement joins TRBV7-2 to TRBJ2-1; 7 bases match TRBD2. Germline assignment: CDR1 SGHTA and CDR2 FQGNSA. CDR3 size: 16 residues. Losses at the gene ends were 5 bases for V and 9 bases for J; bases not matched to a gene: 16. The CDR3 nucleotides read TGTGCCAGCAGCCCCCAGTCCTTCGCGGGAGCGGTTGAGCAGTTCTTC. It encodes CASSPQSFAGAVEQFF.

The chain joins TRBV27 to TRBJ1-3, with unresolved D. This CDR3 contains 16 residues. V was clipped by 1 base and J by 0 bases, with 10 bases between them. Germline assignment: CDR1 MNHEY and CDR2 SMNVEV (reference sequence). The CDR3 DNA follows: TGTGCCAGCAGTTTATGGATGAGGAGCTCTGGAAACACCATATATTTT. Its protein is CASSLWMRSSGNTIYF.

The rearrangement uses TRBV29-1 and TRBJ2-3; weak D call: TRBD2 (6 bases). The CDR3 contains 14 residues. Germline V lookup: CDR1 SQVTM, CDR2 ANQGSEA. The CDR3 loop reads CLARRAGTPDTQYF. The CDR3 DNA is TGCCTGGCAAGGAGGGCAGGGACCCCAGATACGCAGTATTTT.

Only one count was recorded for this clone. The chain recombines TRBV25-1 with TRBJ1-2, with 10 bases aligning to TRBD1. The V gene's germline CDR1 is MGHDK and CDR2 SYGVNS. This CDR3 is 13 amino acids long. V lost 7 bases to trimming and J lost 7 bases; unmatched junction nucleotides: 6. The CDR3 bases are TGTGCCAGCACTAGGACAGGGGGTAGTGGCTACACCTTC. This encodes CASTRTGGSGYTF.

The V call is TRBV5-6, the J call TRBJ1-1; D gene unclear. The CDR3 is 14 residues long. In germline, CDR1 is SGHDT, CDR2 YYEEEE. Between the trimmed V and J ends, which lost 0 bases and 2 bases, there was a span of 8 bases. The chain's CDR3 is CASSLAPSNTEAFF. CDR3 coding DNA: TGTGCCAGCAGCTTGGCCCCATCCAACACTGAAGCTTTCTTT.

V usage is TRBV7-9 and J usage is TRBJ2-5; 9 bases line up with TRBD2. Trimming took 5 bases from V and 6 from J; bases not matched to a gene: 13. The CDR3 length is 16 residues. Germline V gives CDR1 SEHNR, CDR2 FQNEAQ (reference sequence). CDR3 sequence (DNA): TGTGCCAGCAGCCCATCGGCTGCGGGAGGGCCAAAGACCCAGTACTTC. The encoded protein is CASSPSAAGGPKTQYF.

This clone was recorded only once. The chain joins TRBV4-3 to TRBJ2-3; 14 bases map to TRBD2. Germline CDR1 and CDR2: LGHNA and YSLEER. With 4 bases clipped from V and 14 bases from J, the junction kept 8 bases outside the gene matches. CDR3 length: 14 residues. CDR3 amino acids: CASSPGTSGSSAYF. CDR3 bases: TGCGCCAGCAGCCCGGGGACTAGCGGGAGTTCCGCGTATTTT.

The V and J genes are TRBV4-3 and TRBJ2-7, with TRBD1 matching 7 bases. CDR1 is LGHNA and CDR2 is YSLEER in the germline V gene. Trimming took 4 bases from V and 5 from J; bases not matched to a gene: 11. The CDR3 totals 15 residues. Written as DNA, the CDR3 is TGCGCCAGCAGCCCGTCGACAGGGACGGTGGACGAGCAGTACTTC. As protein: CASSPSTGTVDEQYF.

This chain joins TRBV29-1 and TRBJ2-7; D not certain. V was pared by 4 bases and J by 3 bases, with 16 bases between. The CDR3 has 14 residues. Germline CDR1 reads SQVTM; CDR2 reads ANQGSEA. The CDR3 bases are TGCAGCGTTGCATCTATATACCCTCTCTACGAGCAGTACTTC. This codes for CSVASIYPLYEQYF.

The genes are TRBV7-3 and TRBJ2-1; maybe TRBD1 (6 bases). The V gene lost 4 bases and the J gene lost 4 bases, with 11 bases spanning the gap. The CDR3 totals 14 residues. Per the germline V gene, CDR1 is SGHTA and CDR2 is FQGTGA. In DNA, the CDR3 is TGTGCCAGCAGCTCCACAGGGCTGTACAATGAGCAGTTCTTC. This encodes CASSSTGLYNEQFF.

About this clone: Other DNA sequences within the sample encode an identical CDR3. The chain carries TRBV27 and TRBJ1-4; D not certain. With 3 bases removed from V and 8 bases from J, the gap between germline ends came to 10 bases. CDR3 length: 13 residues. Germline CDR1 and CDR2: MNHEY and SMNVEV (reference sequence). CDR3 DNA sequence: TGTGCCAGCAGTTTCTCGGGGTTCGAAAAACTGTTTTTT. It is translated as CASSFSGFEKLFF. The variable domain in full, completed from reference TRBV27 and TRBJ1-4, reads EAQVTQNPRYLITVTGKKLTVTCSQNMNHEYMSWYRQDPGLGLRQIYYSMNVEVTDKGDVPEGYKVSRKEKRNFPLILESPSPNQTSLYFCASSFSGFEKLFFGSGTQLSVL.

This clone was seen a handful of times. The V and J genes are TRBV29-1 and TRBJ1-1; D is unresolved. This CDR3 has 10 amino acids. CDR1 is SQVTM and CDR2 is ANQGSEA in the germline V gene. V was trimmed by 6 bases and J by 7 bases, leaving 9 bases between them. CDR3 in DNA: TGCAGCGTAAAACAGATTGAAGCTTTCTTT. Amino acid sequence: CSVKQIEAFF.

The V and J genes are TRBV29-1 and TRBJ2-1; unclear D gene. Trimming pared 1 base from V and 6 bases from J, leaving 7 bases between. The CDR3 consists of 12 residues. Germline-derived CDR1 and CDR2 are SQVTM and ANQGSEA. The CDR3 spells CSVEAIANEQFF. The CDR3 DNA reads TGCAGCGTTGAAGCTATCGCCAATGAGCAGTTCTTC.

The V gene is TRBV21-1, the J gene TRBJ2-2; the D call TRBD2 from the table was never checked on the DNA. TRBV21-1 is a known pseudogene. The CDR3 contains 13 residues. In DNA form, the CDR3 reads TGTGCCAGCAGCAAAGTTCGGAGGGGGGAGCTGTTTTTT. Protein: CASSKVRRGELFF.

V and J are TRBV14 and TRBJ2-7; 8 positions agree with TRBD1. The V gene's germline CDR1 is SGHDN and CDR2 FVKESK. The CDR3 length is 18 residues. The J segment lost 2 bases and the V segment lost 3 bases, leaving 15 bases of the junction unmatched. This CDR3 reads CASSHLTDDRGFTYEQYF. The DNA of the CDR3 is TGTGCCAGCAGCCACCTAACAGATGACAGGGGATTTACCTACGAGCAGTACTTC.

This chain connects TRBV4-1 to TRBJ2-2; TRBD1 matches 7 bases. Germline CDR1 is MGHRA and CDR2 is YSYEKL. The CDR3 covers 16 residues. Trimming cost V 2 bases and J 6 bases; bases outside gene matches: 9. The CDR3, as DNA: TGCGCCAGCAGCCAAACAACCAGGGGGATGGCCGGGGAGCTGTTTTTT. This sequence encodes CASSQTTRGMAGELFF.